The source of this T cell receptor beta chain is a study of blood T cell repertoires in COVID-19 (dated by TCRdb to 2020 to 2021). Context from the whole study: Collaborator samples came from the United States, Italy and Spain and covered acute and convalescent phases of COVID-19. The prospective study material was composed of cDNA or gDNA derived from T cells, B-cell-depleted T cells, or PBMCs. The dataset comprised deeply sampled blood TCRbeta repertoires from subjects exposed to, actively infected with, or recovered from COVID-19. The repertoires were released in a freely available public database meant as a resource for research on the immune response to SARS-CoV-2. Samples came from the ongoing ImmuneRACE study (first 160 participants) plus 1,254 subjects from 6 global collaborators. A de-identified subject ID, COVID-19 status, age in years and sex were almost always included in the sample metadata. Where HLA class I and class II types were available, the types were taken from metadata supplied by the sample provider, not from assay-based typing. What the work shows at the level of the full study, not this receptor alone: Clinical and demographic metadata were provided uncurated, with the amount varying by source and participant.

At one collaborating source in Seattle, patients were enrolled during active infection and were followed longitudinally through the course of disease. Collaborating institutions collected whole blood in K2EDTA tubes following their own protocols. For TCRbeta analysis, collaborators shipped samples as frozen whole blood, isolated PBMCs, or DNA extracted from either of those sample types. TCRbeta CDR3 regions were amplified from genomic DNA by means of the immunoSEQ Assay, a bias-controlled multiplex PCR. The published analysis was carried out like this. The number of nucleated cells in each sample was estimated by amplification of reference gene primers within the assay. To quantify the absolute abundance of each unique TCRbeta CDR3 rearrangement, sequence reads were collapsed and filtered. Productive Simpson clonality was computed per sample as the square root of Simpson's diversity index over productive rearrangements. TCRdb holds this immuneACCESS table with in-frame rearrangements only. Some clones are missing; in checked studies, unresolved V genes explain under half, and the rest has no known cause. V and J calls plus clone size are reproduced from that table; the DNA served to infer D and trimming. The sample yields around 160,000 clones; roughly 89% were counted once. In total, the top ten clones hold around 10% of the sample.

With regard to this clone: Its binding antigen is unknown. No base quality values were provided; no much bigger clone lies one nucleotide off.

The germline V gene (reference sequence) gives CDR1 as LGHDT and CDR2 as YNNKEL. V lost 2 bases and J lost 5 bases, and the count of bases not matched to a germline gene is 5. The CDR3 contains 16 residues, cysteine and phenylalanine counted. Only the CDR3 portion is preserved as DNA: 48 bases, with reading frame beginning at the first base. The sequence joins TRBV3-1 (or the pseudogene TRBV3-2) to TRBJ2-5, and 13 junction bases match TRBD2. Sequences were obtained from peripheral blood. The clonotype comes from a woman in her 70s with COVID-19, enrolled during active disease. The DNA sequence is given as TGTGCCAGCAGCCAAAGGACTAGCGGGGGACGGGAGACCCAGTACTTC. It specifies CASSQRTSGGRETQYF.